These 21 T cell receptor beta chains came from one sample sequenced in a study of spatial heterogeneity in lung cancer. The study, taken as a whole, reports: Counts that tracked tumor mutation counts were those of expanded intratumoral alpha and beta TCRs.

TCRdb passed the 5' RACE reads through MiXCR, listing each CDR3 protein once. The sample includes about 15,000 distinct CDR3 sequences, 6.5% to 8% seen only once; the top ten take around 9.3%. These TCRs' antigens remain unknown. Time point meaning: sample taken at primary tumor resection. Sequenced material: lung tumor tissue, taken at surgery. Receptors were obtained from a male donor with early-stage non-small cell lung cancer.

About this clonotype itself: Just one base apart from a much larger clone, this may be a read error. This likely comes from a read error, as the CDR3 has no conserved phenylalanine or tryptophan at its end. This chain connects TRBV20-1 to TRBJ2-5; 8 positions agree with TRBD2. Germline CDR1 DFQATT, CDR2 SNEGSKA (reference sequence). Trimming at V came to 3 bases and at J to 2 bases, leaving 17 bases not matched to a gene. The CDR3 extends over 18 amino acids. For the CDR3, the DNA is TGCAGTGCTAGTTTTGGATTTGGTACTAGCGGTTTTCAAGAGACCCAGTACTCC. Encoded protein: CSASFGFGTSGFQETQYS.

There are a few counts of this clonotype. The gene calls are TRBV27 and TRBJ2-2, with a tentative D call TRBD1 (5 bases). CDR1 and CDR2 (germline): MNHEY, SMNVEV (reference sequence). The V gene lost 1 base and the J gene lost 5 bases, with 5 bases spanning the gap. This CDR3 is 13 amino acids long. The CDR3 coding sequence is TGTGCCAGCAGTTTATACAGGACCGGGGAGCTGTTTTTT. Protein: CASSLYRTGELFF.

The genes are TRBV6-2 or TRBV6-3 and TRBJ2-3; perhaps TRBD1 as D (6 bases). V shed 8 bases and J shed 4 bases, with 25 bases lying between them. Germline V gene lookup returns CDR1 MNHEY and CDR2 SVGEGT. The length of the CDR3 is 17 residues. CDR3 in amino acids: CASRTKITGIRADTQYF. CDR3 nucleotide sequence: TGTGCCAGCCGCACGAAGATAACAGGGATTCGGGCAGATACGCAGTATTTT.

By sample fraction, this clonotype is medium-sized. The chain uses TRBV6-1 and TRBJ1-5, with TRBD1 matching 7 bases. Trimming took 4 bases from V and 5 from J; bases not matched to a gene: 5. The CDR3 is made up of 14 amino acids. In germline, CDR1 is MNHNS, CDR2 SASEGT. The CDR3 region has the DNA TGTGCCAGCAGTGTGAACAGGGGATATCAGCCCCAGCATTTT. Encoded protein: CASSVNRGYQPQHF.

This clonotype showed up many times. The chain combines TRBV20-1 with TRBJ1-1; 8 bases are a match to TRBD1. Germline CDR1 is DFQATT and CDR2 is SNEGSKA (reference sequence). V dropped 0 bases and J dropped 4; count of bases not matched to a gene: 7. The CDR3 runs to 15 residues. CDR3 bases: TGCAGTGCTAGAGAACAGGGGGTGTGTGGCACTGAAGCTTTCTTT. Translating gives CSAREQGVCGTEAFF.

Ten or more counts support this clonotype. J is TRBJ1-1 and V is TRBV7-2, with a possible D match to TRBD1 (5 bases). This CDR3 spans 13 amino acids. Between the trimmed V and J ends, which lost 2 bases and 8 bases, there was a span of 12 bases. The germline V gene has CDR1 SGHTA and CDR2 FQGNSA. CDR3 nucleotide sequence: TGTGCCAGCAGCTTAAGGGGAAGAGGGGAAGCTTTCTTT. It is translated as CASSLRGRGEAFF.

By share, this clonotype ranks as large. The chain is built from TRBV20-1 and TRBJ2-1; D unclear. V was cut by 8 bases and J by 5 bases, with 22 bases left in between. CDR1 is DFQATT and CDR2 is SNEGSKA in the germline V gene (reference sequence). CDR3 size: 15 residues. The CDR3 loop is CSTPAPGFSDNEQFF. The CDR3 region has the DNA TGCAGTACCCCAGCTCCCGGATTTTCCGACAATGAGCAGTTCTTC.

The chain employs TRBV3-1 and TRBJ2-5, with D unresolved. The CDR3 covers 13 residues. Looked up from germline, CDR1 is LGHDT and CDR2 is YNNKEL (reference sequence). The V end lost 0 bases, the J end lost 8 bases, and 10 bases lay between the germline ends. The CDR3 loop is CASSQDPFRTQYF. As DNA, the CDR3 is TGTGCCAGCAGCCAAGACCCCTTCCGAACCCAGTACTTC.

This clonotype was seen repeatedly, ten times or more. The chain couples TRBV6-2 or TRBV6-3 to TRBJ1-5; D is undetermined. The germline gives CDR1 MNHEY, CDR2 SVGEGT. The germline V and J ends were trimmed by 7 bases and 0 bases, with 19 bases remaining between them. The CDR3 contains 17 residues. The CDR3 loop reads CASIRPTVINSNQPQHF. CDR3 nucleotides: TGTGCCAGCATCCGACCGACGGTGATTAATAGCAATCAGCCCCAGCATTTT.

This clonotype was seen at least ten times. The chain couples TRBV7-2 to TRBJ2-1; 11 bases are shared with TRBD2. The CDR3 loop spans 18 amino acids. V dropped 5 bases and J dropped 6; count of bases not matched to a gene: 15. Germline V lookup: CDR1 SGHTA, CDR2 FQGNSA. The CDR3 loop reads CASSHRQGSGGAFNEQFF. The DNA for the CDR3 is TGTGCCAGCAGCCACCGGCAAGGTAGCGGGGGGGCTTTCAATGAGCAGTTCTTC.

This sequence joins TRBV6-5 and TRBJ2-5, with D tentatively TRBD2 (6 bases). CDR1 and CDR2 (germline): MNHEY, SVGAGI. Trimming pared 5 bases from V and 5 bases from J, leaving 12 bases between. The CDR3 contains 13 residues. The DNA for the CDR3 is TGTGCCAGCAGTCTAATTCGGGGGGAGACCCAGTACTTC. Translated: CASSLIRGETQYF.

This clonotype has more than one count but fewer than ten. The chain joins TRBV5-5 to TRBJ2-5; D not certain. Between the trimmed V and J ends, which lost 4 bases and 0 bases, there was a span of 4 bases. CDR1 and CDR2 from the germline V gene are SGHKS and YYEKEE (reference sequence). The CDR3 extends over 12 amino acids. The CDR3 coding sequence is TGTGCCAGCAGCCGGGACCAAGAGACCCAGTACTTC. It yields the protein CASSRDQETQYF.

Concerning this clonotype: Since a much larger clone is just one base distant, this may be a read error. The chain recombines TRBV21-1 with TRBJ1-2; the table's D call TRBD1 went unverified against the DNA. TRBV21-1 is tagged as a pseudogene. The CDR3 sequence is 19 residues long. Here the CDR3 reads CARTKTSSTGPTKGNGYTF. The DNA for the CDR3 is TGTGCCAGGACAAAAACGTCTTCGACAGGACCAACCAAAGGAAATGGCTACACCTTC.

This clonotype was recorded a few times. This chain connects TRBV9 to TRBJ2-3; TRBD2 aligns across 11 bases. Trimming took 4 bases from V and 4 from J; bases not matched to a gene: 5. The CDR3 is 15 amino acids. CDR1 and CDR2 from the germline V gene are SGDLS and YYNGEE. CDR3 DNA: TGTGCCAGCAGCCGTCTAGCGGGGGGCGCAGATACGCAGTATTTT. The encoded protein is CASSRLAGGADTQYF.

This clonotype was detected ten times or more. The chain has TRBV12-3 or TRBV12-4 and TRBJ2-5; the D is unclear. This CDR3 has 12 residues. V dropped 3 bases and J dropped 1 base, with 3 bases sitting between them. The CDR3 sequence is CASSLVQETQYF. The CDR3 nucleotides read TGTGCCAGCAGTTTGGTCCAAGAGACCCAGTACTTC.

This clonotype was observed at least ten times. The V call is TRBV7-6, the J call TRBJ2-1, with 10 bases identical to TRBD2. Trimming at V came to 4 bases and at J to 9 bases, leaving 6 bases not matched to a gene. CDR3 length: 14 amino acids. CDR1 SGHVS and CDR2 FNYEAQ come from the germline V gene. CDR3 sequence: CASSSTSGTGEQFF. As DNA, the CDR3 is TGTGCCAGCAGCTCTACTAGCGGGACGGGTGAGCAGTTCTTC.

This clonotype has at least ten counts. The CDR3 nucleotides are TGCAGTGCTAGTCCAACCCAGGGGGCCGGAGATACGCAGTATTTT. Translating gives CSASPTQGAGDTQYF. The V and J genes are TRBV20-1 and TRBJ2-3; 8 nucleotides align to TRBD1. This CDR3 spans 15 amino acids. The germline gives CDR1 DFQATT, CDR2 SNEGSKA (reference sequence). V lost 3 bases to trimming and J lost 5 bases; unmatched junction nucleotides: 10.

This clonotype is classed as medium-sized. The V and J genes are TRBV2 and TRBJ2-3; unclear D gene. This CDR3 comprises 14 residues. The germline CDR1 and CDR2 sequences are SNHLY and FYNNEI. With 1 base removed from V and 0 bases from J, the gap between germline ends came to 5 bases. The CDR3 region is CASSEDRSTDTQYF. For the CDR3, the DNA is TGTGCCAGCAGTGAAGACCGAAGCACAGATACGCAGTATTTT.

The chain carries TRBV5-4 and TRBJ2-2; the D gene is possibly TRBD2 (6 bases). Germline V gene sequence: CDR1 SGHNT, CDR2 YYREEE (reference sequence). The CDR3 is made up of 12 amino acids. V lost 7 bases and J 4 bases, leaving 8 bases between the germline ends. CDR3 nucleotides: TGTGCCAGCGGGAGGATCACCGGGGAGCTGTTTTTT. It specifies CASGRITGELFF.

This clonotype was counted at least ten times. The chain links TRBV10-3 to TRBJ2-2; 8 bases are a match to TRBD2. The CDR3 has 15 residues. Trimming removed 3 bases from V and 6 bases from J; junction bases left unmatched: 6. CDR1 is ENHRY and CDR2 is SYGVKD in the germline V gene. As DNA, the CDR3 is TGTGCCATCAGTGATCTAGCGGGCCCGGCCGGGGAGCTGTTTTTT. Translation gives CAISDLAGPAGELFF.

The chain carries TRBV20-1 and TRBJ2-5; 16 bases map to TRBD2. The V segment lost 6 bases and the J segment 1 base; nucleotides outside the gene matches: 11. CDR1 and CDR2 from the germline V gene are DFQATT and SNEGSKA (reference sequence). The CDR3 sequence is 18 residues long. In DNA form, the CDR3 reads TGCAGTGCCGCAGGGGGACTAGCGGGGGGGCGACTCCAAGAGACCCAGTACTTC. Translation: CSAAGGLAGGRLQETQYF.